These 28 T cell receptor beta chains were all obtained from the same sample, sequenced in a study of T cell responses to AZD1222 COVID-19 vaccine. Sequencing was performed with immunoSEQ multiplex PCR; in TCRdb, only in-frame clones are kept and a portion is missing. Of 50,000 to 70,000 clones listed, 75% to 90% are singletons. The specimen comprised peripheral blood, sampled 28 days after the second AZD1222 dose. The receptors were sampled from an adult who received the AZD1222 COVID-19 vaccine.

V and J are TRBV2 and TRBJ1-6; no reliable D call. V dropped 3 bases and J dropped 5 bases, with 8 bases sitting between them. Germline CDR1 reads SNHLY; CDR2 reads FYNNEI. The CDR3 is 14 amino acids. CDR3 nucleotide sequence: TGTGCCAGCAGTGATTCAGGAAATAATTCACCCCTCCACTTT. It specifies CASSDSGNNSPLHF.

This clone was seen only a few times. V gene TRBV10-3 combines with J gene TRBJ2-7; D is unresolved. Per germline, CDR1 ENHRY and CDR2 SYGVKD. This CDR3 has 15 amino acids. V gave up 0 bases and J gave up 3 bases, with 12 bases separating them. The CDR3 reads CAISESGDSNYEQYF. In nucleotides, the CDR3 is TGTGCCATCAGTGAGTCAGGAGACTCTAACTACGAGCAGTACTTC.

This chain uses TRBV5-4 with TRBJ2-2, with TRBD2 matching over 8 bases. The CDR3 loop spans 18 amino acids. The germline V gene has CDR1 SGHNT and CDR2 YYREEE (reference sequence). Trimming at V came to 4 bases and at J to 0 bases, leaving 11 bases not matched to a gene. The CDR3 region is CASSRGGRVPTNTGELFF. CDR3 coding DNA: TGTGCCAGCAGCCGGGGGGGGCGGGTCCCTACGAACACCGGGGAGCTGTTTTTT.

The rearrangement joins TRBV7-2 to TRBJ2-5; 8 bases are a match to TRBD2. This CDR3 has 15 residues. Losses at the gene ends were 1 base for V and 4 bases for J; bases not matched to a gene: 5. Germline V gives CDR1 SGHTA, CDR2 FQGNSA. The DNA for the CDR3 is TGTGCCAGCAGCTTAGTGGGACTAGGCTTAGAGACCCAGTACTTC. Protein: CASSLVGLGLETQYF.

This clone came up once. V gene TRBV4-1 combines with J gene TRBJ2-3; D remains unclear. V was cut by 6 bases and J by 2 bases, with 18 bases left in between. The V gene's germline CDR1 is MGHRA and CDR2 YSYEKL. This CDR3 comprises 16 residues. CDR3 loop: CASSPTAASNTDTQYF. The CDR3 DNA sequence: TGCGCCAGCAGTCCCACGGCAGCCTCCAACACAGATACGCAGTATTTT.

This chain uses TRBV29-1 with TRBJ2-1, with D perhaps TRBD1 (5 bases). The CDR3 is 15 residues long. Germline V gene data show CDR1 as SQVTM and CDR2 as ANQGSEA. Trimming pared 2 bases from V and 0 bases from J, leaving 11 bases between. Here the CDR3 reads CSVENHRSSYNEQFF. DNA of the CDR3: TGCAGCGTTGAAAACCACAGGAGCTCCTACAATGAGCAGTTCTTC.

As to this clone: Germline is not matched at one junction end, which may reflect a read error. The CDR3 DNA reads as TGTGCCAGCAGCAAAGACTACAGGGCCCAATCGCCCCAGCATTTT. Residues: CASSKDYRAQSPQHF. This chain uses TRBV4-2 with TRBJ1-5; maybe TRBD1 (6 bases). The CDR3 is 15 residues long. The germline V gene has CDR1 LGHNA and CDR2 YNFKEQ.

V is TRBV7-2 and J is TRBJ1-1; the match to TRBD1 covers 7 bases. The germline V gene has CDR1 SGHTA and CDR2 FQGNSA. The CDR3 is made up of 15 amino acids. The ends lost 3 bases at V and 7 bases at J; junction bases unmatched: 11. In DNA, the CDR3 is TGTGCCAGCAGCTTTTCCGTCGGACAGGCGAATGAAGCTTTCTTT. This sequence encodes CASSFSVGQANEAFF.

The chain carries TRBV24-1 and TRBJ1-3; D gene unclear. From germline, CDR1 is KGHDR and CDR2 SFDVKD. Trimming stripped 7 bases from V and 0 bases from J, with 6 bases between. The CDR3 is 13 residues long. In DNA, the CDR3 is TGTGCCACCAGCGGAGGCTCTGGAAACACCATATATTTT. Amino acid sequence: CATSGGSGNTIYF.

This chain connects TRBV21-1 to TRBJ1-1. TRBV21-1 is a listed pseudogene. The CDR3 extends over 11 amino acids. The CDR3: CASRAEPEAFF. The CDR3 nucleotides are TGTGCCAGCAGGGCGGAACCTGAAGCTTTCTTT.

CDR3 region: CASSVADPGSYGYTF. The CDR3 bases are TGTGCCAGCAGCGTAGCTGACCCTGGGTCTTATGGCTACACCTTC. The genes are TRBV9 and TRBJ1-2, with D hard to call. There are 15 residues in the CDR3. The germline V gene encodes CDR1 SGDLS and CDR2 YYNGEE. Trimming pared 0 bases from V and 5 bases from J, leaving 14 bases between. The full variable domain, in which reference TRBV9 and TRBJ1-2 provide the parts outside the CDR3, is DSGVTQTPKHLITATGQRVTLRCSPRSGDLSVYWYQQSLDQGLQFLIQYYNGEERAKGNILERFSAQQFPDLHSELNLSSLELGDSALYFCASSVADPGSYGYTFGSGTRLTVV.

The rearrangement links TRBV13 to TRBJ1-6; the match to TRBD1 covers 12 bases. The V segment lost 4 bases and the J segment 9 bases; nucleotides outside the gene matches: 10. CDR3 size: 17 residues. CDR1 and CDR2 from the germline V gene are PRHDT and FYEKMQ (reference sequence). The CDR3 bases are TGTGCCAGCAGCTACCGCCGGGACAGGGGGCCGAGTTCACCCCTCCACTTT. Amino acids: CASSYRRDRGPSSPLHF.

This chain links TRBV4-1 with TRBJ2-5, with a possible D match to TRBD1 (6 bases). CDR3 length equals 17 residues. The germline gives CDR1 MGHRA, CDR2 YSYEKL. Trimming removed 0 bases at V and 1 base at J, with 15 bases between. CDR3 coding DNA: TGCGCCAGCAGCCAAGAGCGCGCAGGGGAGACCCAAGAGACCCAGTACTTC. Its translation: CASSQERAGETQETQYF.

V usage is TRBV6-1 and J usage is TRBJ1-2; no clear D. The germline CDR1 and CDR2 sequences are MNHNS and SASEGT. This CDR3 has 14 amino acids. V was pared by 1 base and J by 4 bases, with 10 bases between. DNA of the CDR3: TGTGCCAGCAGTGAAGTCTCCCCGGCCTATGGCTACACCTTC. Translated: CASSEVSPAYGYTF.

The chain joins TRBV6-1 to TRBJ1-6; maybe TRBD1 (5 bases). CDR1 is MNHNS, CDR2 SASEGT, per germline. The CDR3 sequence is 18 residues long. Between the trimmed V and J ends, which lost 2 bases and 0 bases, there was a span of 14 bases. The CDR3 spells CASSETLGGTSYNSPLHF. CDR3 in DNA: TGTGCCAGCAGTGAAACCCTGGGGGGAACCTCCTATAATTCACCCCTCCACTTT.

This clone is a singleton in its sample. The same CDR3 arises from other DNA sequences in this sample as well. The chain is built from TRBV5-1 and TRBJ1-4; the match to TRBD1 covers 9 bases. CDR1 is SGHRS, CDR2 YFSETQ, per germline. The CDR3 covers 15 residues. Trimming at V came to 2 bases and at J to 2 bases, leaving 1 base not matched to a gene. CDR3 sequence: CASSLGQGTNEKLFF. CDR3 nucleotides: TGCGCCAGCAGCTTAGGACAGGGGACTAATGAAAAACTGTTTTTT.

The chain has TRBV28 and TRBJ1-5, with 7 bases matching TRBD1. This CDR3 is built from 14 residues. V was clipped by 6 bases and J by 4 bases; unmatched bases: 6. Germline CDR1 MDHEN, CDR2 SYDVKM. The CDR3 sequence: CASRADRENQPQHF. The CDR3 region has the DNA TGTGCCAGCAGAGCCGACAGGGAGAATCAGCCCCAGCATTTT.

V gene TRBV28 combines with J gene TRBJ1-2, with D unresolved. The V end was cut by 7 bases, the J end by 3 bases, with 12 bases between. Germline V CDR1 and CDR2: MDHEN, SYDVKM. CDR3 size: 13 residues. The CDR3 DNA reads TGTGCCAGCACCAGCTCAGGACACTATGGCTACACCTTC. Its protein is CASTSSGHYGYTF.

CDR3 region: CASGEAVLNEQFF. The DNA for the CDR3 is TGTGCCAGCGGGGAGGCCGTTCTCAATGAGCAGTTCTTC. This chain uses TRBV6-5 with TRBJ2-1; D possibly corresponds to TRBD2 (6 bases). Trimming removed 8 bases at V and 6 bases at J, with 14 bases between. Germline V gene data show CDR1 as MNHEY and CDR2 as SVGAGI. The CDR3 totals 13 residues.

This CDR3 is CASSPSLESYEQYF. DNA of the CDR3: TGTGCCAGCAGCCCTTCCCTGGAGAGCTACGAGCAGTACTTC. V and J are TRBV11-2 and TRBJ2-7; no reliable D call. The CDR3 sequence is 14 residues long. The germline gives CDR1 SGHAT, CDR2 FQNNGV. V lost 5 bases, J lost 3 bases, and 14 bases lay in between. The whole variable domain, filled in from reference TRBV11-2 and TRBJ2-7, reads EAGVAQSPRYKIIEKRQSVAFWCNPISGHATLYWYQQILGQGPKLLIQFQNNGVVDDSQLPKDRFSAERLKGVDSTLKIQPAKLEDSAVYLCASSPSLESYEQYFGPGTRLTVT.

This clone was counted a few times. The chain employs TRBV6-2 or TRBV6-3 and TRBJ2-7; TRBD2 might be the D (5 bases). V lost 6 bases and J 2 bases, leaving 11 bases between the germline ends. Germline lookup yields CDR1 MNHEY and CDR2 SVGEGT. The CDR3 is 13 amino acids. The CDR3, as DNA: TGTGCCAGCAGCCGGACTCGTACCTACGAGCAGTACTTC. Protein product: CASSRTRTYEQYF.

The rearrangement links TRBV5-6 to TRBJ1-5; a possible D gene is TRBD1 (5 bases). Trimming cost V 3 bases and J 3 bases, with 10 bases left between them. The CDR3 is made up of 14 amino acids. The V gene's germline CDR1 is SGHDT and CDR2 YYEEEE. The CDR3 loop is CASSSRGPNQPQHF. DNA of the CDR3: TGTGCCAGCAGCTCGAGGGGCCCCAATCAGCCCCAGCATTTT.

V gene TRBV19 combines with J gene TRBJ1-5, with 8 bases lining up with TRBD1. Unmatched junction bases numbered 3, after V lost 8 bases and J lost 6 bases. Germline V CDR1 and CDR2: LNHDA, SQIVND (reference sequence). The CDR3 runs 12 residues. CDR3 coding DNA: TGTGCCAGTGGACAGGGTGGTCAGCCCCAGCATTTT. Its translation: CASGQGGQPQHF.

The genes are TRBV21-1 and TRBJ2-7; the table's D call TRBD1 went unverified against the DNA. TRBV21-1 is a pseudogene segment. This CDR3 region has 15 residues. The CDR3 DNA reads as TGTGCCAGCAGCAGATCCGGGACAGGGGGATTTGAGCAGTACTTC. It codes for CASSRSGTGGFEQYF.

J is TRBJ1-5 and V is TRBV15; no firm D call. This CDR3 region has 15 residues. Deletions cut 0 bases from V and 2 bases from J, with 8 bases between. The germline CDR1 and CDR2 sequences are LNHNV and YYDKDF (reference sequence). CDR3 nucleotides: TGTGCCACCAGCAGAGACGGGGTTGGCAATCAGCCCCAGCATTTT. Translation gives CATSRDGVGNQPQHF.

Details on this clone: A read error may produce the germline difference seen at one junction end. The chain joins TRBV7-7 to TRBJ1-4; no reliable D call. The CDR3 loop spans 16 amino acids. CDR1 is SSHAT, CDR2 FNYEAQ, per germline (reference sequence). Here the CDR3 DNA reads TGTGCTAGCAGTTCCCGACCCCCTGGGACTAATGAAAAACTGTTTTTT. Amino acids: CASSSRPPGTNEKLFF.

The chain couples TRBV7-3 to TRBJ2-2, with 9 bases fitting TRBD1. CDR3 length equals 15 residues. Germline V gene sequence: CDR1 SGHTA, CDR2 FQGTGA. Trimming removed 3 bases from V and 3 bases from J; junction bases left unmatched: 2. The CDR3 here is CASSLGQGYTGELFF. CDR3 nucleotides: TGTGCCAGCAGCTTGGGACAGGGCTACACCGGGGAGCTGTTTTTT. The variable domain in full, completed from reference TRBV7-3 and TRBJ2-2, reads GAGVSQTPSNKVTEKGKYVELRCDPISGHTALYWYRQSLGQGPEFLIYFQGTGAADDSGLPNDRFFAVRPEGSVSTLKIQRTERGDSAVYLCASSLGQGYTGELFFGEGSRLTVL.

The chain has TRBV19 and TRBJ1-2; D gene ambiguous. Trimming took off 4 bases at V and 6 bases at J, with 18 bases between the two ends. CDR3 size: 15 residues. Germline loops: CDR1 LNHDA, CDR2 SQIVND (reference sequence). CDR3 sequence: CASSNPSGGRDGYTF. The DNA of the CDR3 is TGTGCCAGTAGTAACCCCTCGGGAGGTAGAGATGGCTACACCTTC. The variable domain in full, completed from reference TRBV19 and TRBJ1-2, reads DGGITQSPKYLFRKEGQNVTLSCEQNLNHDAMYWYRQDPGQGLRLIYYSQIVNDFQKGDIAEGYSVSREKKESFPLTVTSAQKNPTAFYLCASSNPSGGRDGYTFGSGTRLTVV.